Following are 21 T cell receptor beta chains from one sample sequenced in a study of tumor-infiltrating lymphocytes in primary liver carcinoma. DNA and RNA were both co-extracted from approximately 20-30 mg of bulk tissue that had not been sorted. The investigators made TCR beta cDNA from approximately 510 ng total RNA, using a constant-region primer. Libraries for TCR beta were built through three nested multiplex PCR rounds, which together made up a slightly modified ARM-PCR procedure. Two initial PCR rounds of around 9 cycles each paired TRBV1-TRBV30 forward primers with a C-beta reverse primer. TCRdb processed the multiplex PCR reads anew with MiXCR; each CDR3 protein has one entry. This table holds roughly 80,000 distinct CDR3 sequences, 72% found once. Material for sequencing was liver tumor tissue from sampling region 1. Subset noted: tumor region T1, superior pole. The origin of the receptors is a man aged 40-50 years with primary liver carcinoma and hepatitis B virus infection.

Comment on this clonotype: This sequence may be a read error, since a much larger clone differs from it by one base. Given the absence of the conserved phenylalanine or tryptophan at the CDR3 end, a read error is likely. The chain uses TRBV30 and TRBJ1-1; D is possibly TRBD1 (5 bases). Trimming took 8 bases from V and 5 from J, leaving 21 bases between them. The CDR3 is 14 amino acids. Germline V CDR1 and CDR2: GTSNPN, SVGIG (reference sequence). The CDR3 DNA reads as TGTGCCCGGACGTCTACAGGCGGACGGACTGAAGCTTTCTTA. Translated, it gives CARTSTGGRTEAFL.

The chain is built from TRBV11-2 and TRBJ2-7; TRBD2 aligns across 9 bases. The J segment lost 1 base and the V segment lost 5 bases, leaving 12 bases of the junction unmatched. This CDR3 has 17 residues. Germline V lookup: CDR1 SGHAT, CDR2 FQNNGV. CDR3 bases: TGTGCCAGCAGCCAGGCACTAGCGGGCTCCCCTTCCTACGAGCAGTACTTC. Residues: CASSQALAGSPSYEQYF.

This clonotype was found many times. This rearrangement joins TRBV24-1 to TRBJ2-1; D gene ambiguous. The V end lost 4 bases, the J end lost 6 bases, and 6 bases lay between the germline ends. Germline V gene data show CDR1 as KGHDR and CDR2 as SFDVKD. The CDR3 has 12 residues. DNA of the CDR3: TGTGCCACCAGTGAAACGCGCAATGAGCAGTTCTTC. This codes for CATSETRNEQFF.

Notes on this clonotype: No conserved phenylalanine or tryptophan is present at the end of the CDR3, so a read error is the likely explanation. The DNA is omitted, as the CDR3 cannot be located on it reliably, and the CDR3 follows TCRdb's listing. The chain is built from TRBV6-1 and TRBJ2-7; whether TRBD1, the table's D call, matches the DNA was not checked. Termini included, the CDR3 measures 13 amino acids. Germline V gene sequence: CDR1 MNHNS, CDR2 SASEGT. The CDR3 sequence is CARSDRGLYEQHS.

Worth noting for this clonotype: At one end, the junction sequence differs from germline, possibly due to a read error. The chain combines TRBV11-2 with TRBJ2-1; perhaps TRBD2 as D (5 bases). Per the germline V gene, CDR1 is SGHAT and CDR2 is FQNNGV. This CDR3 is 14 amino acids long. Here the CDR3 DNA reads TGTGCCAGTAGCATACCTCTAGCCTACAATGAACAGTTCTTC. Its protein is CASSIPLAYNEQFF.

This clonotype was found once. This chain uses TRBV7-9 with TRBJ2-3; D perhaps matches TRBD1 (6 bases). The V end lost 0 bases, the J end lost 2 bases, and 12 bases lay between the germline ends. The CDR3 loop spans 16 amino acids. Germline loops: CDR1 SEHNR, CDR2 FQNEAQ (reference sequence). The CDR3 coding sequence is TGTGCCAGCAGCTTAGCTGGGACAACGATCACAGATACGCAGTATTTT. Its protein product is CASSLAGTTITDTQYF.

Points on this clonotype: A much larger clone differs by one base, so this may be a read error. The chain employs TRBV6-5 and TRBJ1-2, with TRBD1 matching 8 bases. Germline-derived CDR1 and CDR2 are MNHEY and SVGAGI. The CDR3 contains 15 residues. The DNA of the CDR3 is TGTGCCAGCAGATCTACATCGACAGGGGTGTATGACTACACCTTC. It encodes CASRSTSTGVYDYTF.

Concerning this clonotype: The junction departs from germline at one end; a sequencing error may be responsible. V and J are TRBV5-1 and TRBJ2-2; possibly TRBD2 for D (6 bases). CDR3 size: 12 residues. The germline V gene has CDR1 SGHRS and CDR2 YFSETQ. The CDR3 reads CASNVYTGGLFF. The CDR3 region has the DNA TGCGCCAGTAACGTATATACCGGGGGGCTGTTTTTT.

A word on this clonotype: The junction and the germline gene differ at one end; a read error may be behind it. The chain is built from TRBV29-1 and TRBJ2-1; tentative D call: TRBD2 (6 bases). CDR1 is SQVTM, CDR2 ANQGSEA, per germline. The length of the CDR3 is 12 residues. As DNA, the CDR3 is TGCAACGTTGGAACTAGCAAGGGTGAGCACTTCTTC. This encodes CNVGTSKGEHFF.

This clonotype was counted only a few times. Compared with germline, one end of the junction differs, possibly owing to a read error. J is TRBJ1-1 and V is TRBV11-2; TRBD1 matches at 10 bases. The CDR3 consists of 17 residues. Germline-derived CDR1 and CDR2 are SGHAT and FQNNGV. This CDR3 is CASSRIGGQGFGTEAFF. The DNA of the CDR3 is TGTGCTAGCAGTCGAATAGGGGGACAGGGGTTCGGCACTGAAGCTTTCTTT.

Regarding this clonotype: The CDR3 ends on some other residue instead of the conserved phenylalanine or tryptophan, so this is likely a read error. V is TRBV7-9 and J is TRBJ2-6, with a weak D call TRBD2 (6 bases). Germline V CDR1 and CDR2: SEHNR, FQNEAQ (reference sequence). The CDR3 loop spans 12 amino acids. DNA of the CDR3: TGTGCCAGCAGAGGAGGGGCCTACGTCCTGACTTCC. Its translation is CASRGGAYVLTS.

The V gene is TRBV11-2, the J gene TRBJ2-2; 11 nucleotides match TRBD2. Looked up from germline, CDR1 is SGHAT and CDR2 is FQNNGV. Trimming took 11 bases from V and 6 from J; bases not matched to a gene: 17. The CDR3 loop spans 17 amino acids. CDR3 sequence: CACGEGLAVSPAGELFF. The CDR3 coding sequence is TGTGCCTGCGGCGAGGGACTAGCGGTCTCCCCGGCCGGGGAGCTGTTTTTT.

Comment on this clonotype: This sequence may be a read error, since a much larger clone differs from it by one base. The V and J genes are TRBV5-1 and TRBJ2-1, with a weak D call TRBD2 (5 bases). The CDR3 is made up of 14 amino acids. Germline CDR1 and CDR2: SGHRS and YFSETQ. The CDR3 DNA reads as TGCTCCAGCTCGGTGGAGGCTAGTTGGAATGAGCAGTTCTTC. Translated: CSSSVEASWNEQFF.

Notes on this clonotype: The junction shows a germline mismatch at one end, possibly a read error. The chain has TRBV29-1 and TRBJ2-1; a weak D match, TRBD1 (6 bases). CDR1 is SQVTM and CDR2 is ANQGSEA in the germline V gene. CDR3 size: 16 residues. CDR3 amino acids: CSVECDRIRSYNKQFF. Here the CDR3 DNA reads TGCAGCGTTGAGTGCGACAGGATTAGATCTTACAATAAGCAGTTCTTC.

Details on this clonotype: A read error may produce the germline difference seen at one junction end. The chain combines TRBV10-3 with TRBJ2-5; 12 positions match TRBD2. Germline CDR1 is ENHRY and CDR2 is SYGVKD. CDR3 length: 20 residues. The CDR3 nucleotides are TGTTCCATCAGTGATCCGGATGTCGCTAGCGGGAGGGCCCCGGAAGAGACCCAGTACTTC. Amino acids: CSISDPDVASGRAPEETQYF.

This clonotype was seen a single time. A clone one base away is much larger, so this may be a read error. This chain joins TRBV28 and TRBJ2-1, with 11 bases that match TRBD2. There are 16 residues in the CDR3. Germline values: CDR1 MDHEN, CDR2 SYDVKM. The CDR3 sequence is CASSSLTSGNYSEQFF. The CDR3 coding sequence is TGTGCCAGCAGTTCACTGACTAGCGGGAACTACAGTGAGCAGTTCTTC.

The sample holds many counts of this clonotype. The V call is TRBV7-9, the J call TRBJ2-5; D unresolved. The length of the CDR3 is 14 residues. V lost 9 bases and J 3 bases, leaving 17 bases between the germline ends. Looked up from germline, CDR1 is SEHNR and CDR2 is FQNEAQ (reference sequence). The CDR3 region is CASNDVGGEETQYF. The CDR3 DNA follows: TGTGCCAGTAACGACGTGGGCGGAGAAGAGACCCAGTACTTC.

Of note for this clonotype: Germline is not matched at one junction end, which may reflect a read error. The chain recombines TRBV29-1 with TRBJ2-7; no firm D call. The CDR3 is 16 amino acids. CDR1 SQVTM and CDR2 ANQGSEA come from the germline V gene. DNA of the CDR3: TGCAACGTTGATCTGGGCCGACAAGGATCGAGTTACGAGCAGCGCTTC. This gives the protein CNVDLGRQGSSYEQRF.

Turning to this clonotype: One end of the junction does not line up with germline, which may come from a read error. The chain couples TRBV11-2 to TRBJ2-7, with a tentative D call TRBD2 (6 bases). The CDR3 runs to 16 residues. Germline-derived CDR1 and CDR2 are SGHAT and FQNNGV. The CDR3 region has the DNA TGTGACAGCAGCTTAGATCCGGGGGACGGTTTCTACGAGCAGTACTTC. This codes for CDSSLDPGDGFYEQYF.

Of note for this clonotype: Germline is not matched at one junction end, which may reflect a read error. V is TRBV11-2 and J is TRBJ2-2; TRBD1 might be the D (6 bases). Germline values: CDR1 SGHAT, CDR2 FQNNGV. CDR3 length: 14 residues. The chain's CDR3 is CASSPGENTEELLF. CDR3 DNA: TGTGCCAGCAGCCCAGGGGAAAACACCGAGGAGCTGCTTTTT.

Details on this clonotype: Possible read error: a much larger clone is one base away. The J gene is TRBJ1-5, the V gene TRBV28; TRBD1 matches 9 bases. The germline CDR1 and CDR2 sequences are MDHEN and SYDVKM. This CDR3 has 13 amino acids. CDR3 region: CAAGTGTTQPQHF. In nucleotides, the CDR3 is TGTGCAGCCGGGACAGGGACCACCCAGCCCCAGCATTTT.